Below, 9 T cell receptor beta chains from the same sample are listed, as sequenced in a study of T cell responses to AZD1222 COVID-19 vaccine. The repertoire was sequenced with immunoSEQ multiplex PCR; TCRdb's copy has only in-frame clones and lacks some. The table lists roughly 200,000 clones, just over 85% of them singletons, with 7.7% in the top ten. The input for sequencing was peripheral blood, taken on day 0 of AZD1222 vaccination. The source of these receptors is an adult in good health.

The chain recombines TRBV29-1 with TRBJ2-7; TRBD1 might be the D (7 bases). The CDR3 is made up of 12 amino acids. V shed 8 bases and J shed 4 bases, with 15 bases lying between them. Germline V gene lookup returns CDR1 SQVTM and CDR2 ANQGSEA. The CDR3 sequence is CSPPPGGYEQYF. CDR3 coding DNA: TGCAGCCCCCCCCCAGGGGGGTACGAGCAGTACTTC.

The rearrangement joins TRBV6-5 to TRBJ2-7; D may correspond to TRBD1 or TRBD2 (5 bases each). From germline, CDR1 is MNHEY and CDR2 SVGAGI. The V gene lost 5 bases and the J gene lost 6 bases, with 14 bases spanning the gap. This CDR3 spans 13 amino acids. CDR3 in DNA: TGTGCCAGCAGTCTCAGGGAGCAAGGCGAGCAGTACTTC. This codes for CASSLREQGEQYF.

The V call is TRBV19, the J call TRBJ2-3; 12 bases align to TRBD1. The CDR3 sequence is 18 residues long. Trimming took 5 bases from V and 0 from J; bases not matched to a gene: 9. Germline V gene sequence: CDR1 LNHDA, CDR2 SQIVND (reference sequence). The CDR3 protein is CASSSGQGARSSTDTQYF. The CDR3 DNA follows: TGTGCCAGTAGTTCGGGACAGGGGGCTCGTTCTAGCACAGATACGCAGTATTTT.

This chain's CDR3 is CASSAREGNSPLHF. In nucleotides, the CDR3 is TGCGCCAGCAGCGCAAGGGAAGGAAATTCACCCCTCCACTTT. The chain joins TRBV5-1 to TRBJ1-6; D call uncertain. The length of the CDR3 is 14 residues. V lost 4 bases to trimming and J lost 7 bases, with 12 bases between them. Germline V CDR1 and CDR2: SGHRS, YFSETQ.

The V call is TRBV4-3, the J call TRBJ2-7; 7 bases match TRBD1. Per germline, CDR1 LGHNA and CDR2 YSLEER. With 1 base clipped from V and 3 bases from J, the junction kept 6 bases outside the gene matches. This CDR3 contains 15 residues. CDR3 in amino acids: CASSQGWDSIYEQYF. The CDR3 nucleotides read TGCGCCAGCAGCCAAGGATGGGACAGTATCTACGAGCAGTACTTC.

A few counts support this clone. This rearrangement joins TRBV12-3 or TRBV12-4 to TRBJ1-5; D gene ambiguous. With 4 bases removed from V and 4 bases from J, the gap between germline ends came to 5 bases. The CDR3 spans 12 residues. CDR3 protein: CASSSGNQPQHF. The CDR3 DNA sequence: TGTGCCAGCAGTTCGGGTAATCAGCCCCAGCATTTT.

This clone was seen a few times. The rearrangement links TRBV6-6 to TRBJ2-7; D is perhaps TRBD2 (6 bases). This CDR3 has 16 residues. Germline loops: CDR1 MNHNY, CDR2 SVGAGI (reference sequence). V was shortened by 7 bases and J by 7 bases, with 26 bases between the two germline ends. This CDR3 reads CASTDVRGFPPTEQYF. In DNA, the CDR3 is TGTGCCAGCACCGACGTACGGGGGTTTCCACCTACGGAGCAGTACTTC.

The chain carries TRBV27 and TRBJ2-7; 7 bases line up with TRBD2. The V gene end was trimmed by 3 bases and the J gene end by 3 bases; junction bases not matched to a gene: 5. Per the germline V gene, CDR1 is MNHEY and CDR2 is SMNVEV (reference sequence). The CDR3 length is 14 residues. The CDR3 sequence: CASSLTSSGYEQYF. CDR3 in DNA: TGTGCCAGCAGTTTGACTAGCTCGGGCTACGAGCAGTACTTC.

The chain couples TRBV13 to TRBJ2-2, with no clear D. Trimming stripped 2 bases from V and 7 bases from J, with 11 bases between. The CDR3 is 14 residues long. CDR1 is PRHDT, CDR2 FYEKMQ, per germline (reference sequence). CDR3 residues: CASSLPLKVGELFF. CDR3 DNA sequence: TGTGCCAGCAGCTTACCTTTAAAGGTCGGGGAGCTGTTTTTT.